This entry lists 20 T cell receptor beta chains sequenced from one sample in a study of cytomegalovirus exposure and HLA in healthy donors. PCR primers comprised 60 Vbeta and 13 Jbeta primers. The protocol was immunoSEQ multiplex PCR, while the TCRdb copy is restricted to in-frame clones and leaves out a portion. The sample lists roughly 66,000 clones; 75% to 85% were seen once. The sample taken for sequencing was PBMCs. These TCRs come from a man in his late teens or twenties in good health and CMV-seropositive.

The chain joins TRBV18 to TRBJ2-7; the D gene is possibly TRBD2 (7 bases). Germline-derived CDR1 and CDR2 are KGHSH and LQKENI. V lost 0 bases and J lost 4, with 13 bases in between. This CDR3 has 15 residues. The CDR3 DNA reads as TGTGCCAGCTCACCACCGGGGGGGCAACAGTACGAGCAGTACTTC. This translates into CASSPPGGQQYEQYF.

Of note for this clone: The conserved phenylalanine or tryptophan is not found at the CDR3 terminus, so this likely reflects a read error. This chain connects TRBV29-1 to TRBJ1-2; 7 bases align to TRBD1. Per the germline V gene, CDR1 is SQVTM and CDR2 is ANQGSEA. V gave up 6 bases and J gave up 4 bases; unmatched junction bases: 5. CDR3 size: 12 residues. For the CDR3, the DNA is TGCAGCGTCTCGGGACAGTCCTATGGCTACACCGTC. Its translation is CSVSGQSYGYTV.

This clone was picked up a small number of times. The V gene is TRBV6-1, the J gene TRBJ2-7, with TRBD1 as a possible D gene (5 bases). The CDR3 runs 15 residues. Germline V CDR1 and CDR2: MNHNS, SASEGT. The V gene lost 1 base and the J gene lost 1 base, with 11 bases spanning the gap. The CDR3 nucleotides read TGTGCCAGCAGTGAAGAGTTGGGGCTATCCTACGAGCAGTACTTC. Translated: CASSEELGLSYEQYF.

The J gene is TRBJ1-1, the V gene TRBV25-1; no clear D gene. The CDR3 is 13 amino acids. The ends were cut back, 2 bases at V and 5 bases at J, with 9 bases in the middle. The germline gives CDR1 MGHDK, CDR2 SYGVNS. The CDR3 DNA is TGTGCCAGCAGTGAAACGAGGGTAACTGAAGCTTTCTTT. It is translated as CASSETRVTEAFF.

The J gene is TRBJ2-1, the V gene TRBV7-8; 8 bases map to TRBD2. Trimming at V came to 1 base and at J to 1 base, leaving 3 bases not matched to a gene. Per germline, CDR1 SGHVS and CDR2 FQNEAQ. The CDR3 extends over 16 amino acids. The CDR3 coding sequence is TGTGCCAGCAGCTTAGACGCGGGGGGTTCCTACAATGAGCAGTTCTTC. Protein sequence: CASSLDAGGSYNEQFF.

The chain links TRBV4-1 to TRBJ2-7, with TRBD2 matching over 7 bases. Germline V gene sequence: CDR1 MGHRA, CDR2 YSYEKL. The CDR3 totals 16 residues. V shed 0 bases, J shed 3 bases, and the junction held 8 bases outside the gene matches. CDR3 loop: CASSQDEGAGSYEQYF. The CDR3 nucleotides are TGCGCCAGCAGCCAAGATGAAGGAGCGGGAAGCTACGAGCAGTACTTC.

The V gene is TRBV5-1, the J gene TRBJ2-1; 14 bases are shared with TRBD2. The trim removed 4 bases at V and 6 bases at J, leaving 6 bases unmatched. Germline CDR1 SGHRS, CDR2 YFSETQ. The CDR3 is made up of 16 amino acids. The CDR3 is CASSPGLAGVRNEQFF. The CDR3 DNA follows: TGCGCCAGCAGCCCGGGACTAGCGGGAGTGCGCAATGAGCAGTTCTTC. Full variable domain (outside the CDR3, taken from reference TRBV5-1 and TRBJ2-1): KAGVTQTPRYLIKTRGQQVTLSCSPISGHRSVSWYQQTPGQGLQFLFEYFSETQRNKGNFPGRFSGRQFSNSRSEMNVSTLELGDSALYLCASSPGLAGVRNEQFFGPGTRLTVL.

The chain carries TRBV4-1 and TRBJ1-6; D remains ambiguous. Trimming removed 0 bases from V and 9 bases from J, with 9 bases in between. CDR1 is MGHRA and CDR2 is YSYEKL in the germline V gene. The CDR3 sequence is 14 residues long. The CDR3 protein is CASSQEGGSSPLHF. The CDR3 bases are TGCGCCAGCAGCCAAGAAGGAGGGAGTTCACCCCTCCACTTT.

The V and J genes are TRBV25-1 and TRBJ2-7; TRBD2 is a possible D gene (6 bases). V shed 3 bases and J shed 7 bases, with 19 bases lying between them. The CDR3 covers 15 residues. Germline CDR1 and CDR2: MGHDK and SYGVNS. The CDR3 nucleotides are TGTGCCAGCAGTGAGAGACTAGTGGGTTCTCGGGAGCAGTACTTC. Encoded protein: CASSERLVGSREQYF.

The chain recombines TRBV6-5 with TRBJ1-1, with D perhaps TRBD1 (6 bases). This CDR3 has 14 amino acids. The V end lost 6 bases, the J end lost 4 bases, and 15 bases lay between the germline ends. The germline CDR1 and CDR2 sequences are MNHEY and SVGAGI. DNA of the CDR3: TGTGCCAGCAGCTTCGGACAGAGTGGCACTGAAGCTTTCTTT. As protein: CASSFGQSGTEAFF.

This chain uses TRBV19 with TRBJ1-1; D uncertain. V was cut by 7 bases and J by 3 bases, with 12 bases left in between. Per the germline V gene, CDR1 is LNHDA and CDR2 is SQIVND (reference sequence). The CDR3 runs to 13 residues. The CDR3 DNA sequence: TGTGCCAGTAACTCTAAGCTATACACTGAAGCTTTCTTT. This sequence encodes CASNSKLYTEAFF.

The V gene is TRBV6-5, the J gene TRBJ2-5, with 10 bases lining up with TRBD2. Germline V CDR1 and CDR2: MNHEY, SVGAGI. The CDR3 runs to 15 residues. V was pared by 6 bases and J by 4 bases, with 8 bases of the junction left unmatched. The CDR3, as DNA: TGTGCCAGCAGCCCCTCAGCGGGGGGGGGAGAGACCCAGTACTTC. Amino acid sequence: CASSPSAGGGETQYF.

A few counts support this clone. The rearrangement links TRBV15 to TRBJ1-1, with 7 positions matching TRBD1. Germline-derived CDR1 and CDR2 are LNHNV and YYDKDF (reference sequence). Unmatched junction bases numbered 10, after V lost 4 bases and J lost 5 bases. This CDR3 region has 15 residues. The CDR3 DNA reads as TGTGCCACCAGCACTCCCCGGACAGGTTATACTGAAGCTTTCTTT. The encoded protein is CATSTPRTGYTEAFF.

This chain connects TRBV6-1 to TRBJ2-3; a weak D match, TRBD2 (6 bases). Germline CDR1 MNHNS, CDR2 SASEGT. V gave up 6 bases and J gave up 2 bases, with 9 bases separating them. This CDR3 has 13 residues. CDR3 amino acids: CASRGTYTDTQYF. The CDR3 nucleotides are TGTGCCAGCAGAGGGACTTACACAGATACGCAGTATTTT.

This sequence joins TRBV5-1 and TRBJ2-5; D remains ambiguous. The length of the CDR3 is 10 residues. From germline, CDR1 is SGHRS and CDR2 YFSETQ. V was cut by 4 bases and J by 5 bases, with 3 bases left in between. This CDR3 is CASSGETQYF. CDR3 in DNA: TGCGCCAGCAGCGGCGAGACCCAGTACTTC.

This clone was observed a single time. The chain employs TRBV30 and TRBJ2-3; TRBD2 matches 8 bases. Unmatched junction bases numbered 8, after V lost 0 bases and J lost 3 bases. Germline V CDR1 and CDR2: GTSNPN, SVGIG (reference sequence). The CDR3 totals 16 residues. As DNA, the CDR3 is TGTGCCTGGAGTGTAGGACGGGGGGGCCTAACAGATACGCAGTATTTT. Residues: CAWSVGRGGLTDTQYF.

This clone was detected once. The rearrangement links TRBV6-5 to TRBJ2-7; 9 bases are shared with TRBD2. Germline CDR1 reads MNHEY; CDR2 reads SVGAGI. V gave up 6 bases and J gave up 6 bases; unmatched junction bases: 9. The CDR3 totals 14 residues. The CDR3 is CASSFGASGTEQYF. The DNA for the CDR3 is TGTGCCAGCAGCTTCGGAGCTAGCGGGACCGAGCAGTACTTC.

V gene TRBV5-1 combines with J gene TRBJ2-1; TRBD1 is a possible D gene (6 bases). Per the germline V gene, CDR1 is SGHRS and CDR2 is YFSETQ. CDR3 length: 13 residues. Trimming cost V 3 bases and J 5 bases, with 9 bases left between them. CDR3 residues: CASSWTVNNEQFF. The DNA of the CDR3 is TGCGCCAGCAGCTGGACAGTGAACAATGAGCAGTTCTTC.

In this sample, this clone turned up a few times. The chain joins TRBV10-3 to TRBJ2-3; 10 bases agree with TRBD2. V dropped 11 bases and J dropped 4; count of bases not matched to a gene: 6. The CDR3 runs 13 residues. Germline V gene sequence: CDR1 ENHRY, CDR2 SYGVKD. As DNA, the CDR3 is TGTGCCGGGAGCGGGGGGGCTGCAGATACGCAGTATTTT. Its protein product is CAGSGGAADTQYF.

V usage is TRBV7-6 and J usage is TRBJ2-1; D uncertain. CDR3 length equals 14 residues. Germline V gene data show CDR1 as SGHVS and CDR2 as FNYEAQ. V lost 2 bases to trimming and J lost 5 bases, with 10 bases between them. The CDR3 DNA reads as TGTGCCAGCAGCTTAAGCCCCAGGCACAATGAGCAGTTCTTC. This codes for CASSLSPRHNEQFF. Drawing the rest from reference TRBV7-6 and TRBJ2-1, the complete variable domain is GAGVSQSPRYKVTKRGQDVALRCDPISGHVSLYWYRQALGQGPEFLTYFNYEAQQDKSGLPNDRFSAERPEGSISTLTIQRTEQRDSAMYRCASSLSPRHNEQFFGPGTRLTVL.